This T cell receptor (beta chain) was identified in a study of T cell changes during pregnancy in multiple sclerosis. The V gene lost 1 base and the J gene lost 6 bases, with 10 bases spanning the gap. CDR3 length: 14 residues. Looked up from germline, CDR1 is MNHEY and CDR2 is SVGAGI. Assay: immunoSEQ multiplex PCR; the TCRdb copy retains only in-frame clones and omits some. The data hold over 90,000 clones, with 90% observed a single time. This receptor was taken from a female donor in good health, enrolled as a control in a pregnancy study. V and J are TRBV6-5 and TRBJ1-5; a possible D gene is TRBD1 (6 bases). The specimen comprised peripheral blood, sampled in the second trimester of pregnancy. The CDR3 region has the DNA TGTGCCAGCAGTTACTTCAGGGGTAGTCAGCCCCAGCATTTT. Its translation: CASSYFRGSQPQHF.